This T cell receptor beta chain was recorded in a study of beta chain features in type 1 diabetes. The isolated RNA, all of it, was reverse transcribed, so expressed TCRB transcripts were what got sequenced. Data came from immunoSEQ multiplex PCR; TCRdb stores just in-frame clones and leaves some out. Of over 120,000 clones in the sample, approximately 9.2% are singletons; the top ten hold around 0.63%. Sequencing used central memory CD4+ T cells from blood. The TCR comes from a man younger than 35 in good health.

The CDR3 spells CASSYIRGASYEQYF. The CDR3, as DNA: TGTGCCAGCAGTTATATACGGGGGGCTTCCTACGAGCAGTACTTC. J is TRBJ2-7 and V is TRBV6-5, with D possibly being TRBD2 (7 bases). The CDR3 has 15 amino acids. Germline assignment: CDR1 MNHEY and CDR2 SVGAGI. The V end lost 3 bases, the J end lost 1 base, and 13 bases lay between the germline ends.